This T cell receptor (beta chain) was captured by sequencing in a study of CD8 T cells in Susac syndrome. From germline, CDR1 is SQVTM and CDR2 ANQGSEA. The CDR3 contains 13 residues. The J segment lost 7 bases and the V segment lost 8 bases, leaving 8 bases of the junction unmatched. Roughly 0.5 to 1 ug RNA was reverse transcribed with random hexamers. TCR beta CDR3 was amplified by immunoSEQ covering 54 Vbeta and 13 Jbeta. Each CDR3 protein is one row after TCRdb ran MiXCR on the immunoSEQ multiplex PCR reads. Here the sample spans about 280,000 distinct CDR3 sequences, roughly 84% being singletons.

V gene TRBV29-1 combines with J gene TRBJ2-1; 10 bases are shared with TRBD1. Material for sequencing was CD8+ T cells from PBMCs. This TCR derives from a human donor with multiple sclerosis. The CDR3 spells CSMTGGWRNEQFF. CDR3 DNA: TGCAGCATGACAGGGGGCTGGAGGAATGAGCAGTTCTTC.